This entry is about one T cell receptor beta chain. The antigen remains unidentified. The data originate from a study of cytomegalovirus exposure and HLA in healthy donors. Study-wide background: In an earlier analysis, around 100 million unique TCR beta sequences were found from about 180 million T cells.

The PCR employed 60 Vbeta primers together with 13 Jbeta primers. This table comes from immunoSEQ multiplex PCR, and its TCRdb copy is limited to in-frame clones, with some not included. The data show fewer than 100,000 clones, 78% seen once. Study-wide results and limits: Later genetic work tied a missense DCLRE1C variant to beta-chain V and J trimming. Specific recognition of CMV antigens was confirmed in vitro for a few chains (all CMV-associated). Associated with cytomegalovirus, according to the listing, were 170 or so TCR beta chains.

This CDR3 has 15 residues. Germline V gene data show CDR1 as SGHDT and CDR2 as YYEEEE. V lost 4 bases and J lost 1; bases outside the gene matches: 6. The sequence was obtained from a male donor in good health and CMV-seropositive. The rearrangement joins TRBV5-6 to TRBJ1-1; 8 positions match TRBD1. Specimen: PBMCs. In nucleotides, the CDR3 is TGTGCCAGCAGCAGCGGACAGGGCCCGAACACTGAAGCTTTCTTT. As protein: CASSSGQGPNTEAFF.